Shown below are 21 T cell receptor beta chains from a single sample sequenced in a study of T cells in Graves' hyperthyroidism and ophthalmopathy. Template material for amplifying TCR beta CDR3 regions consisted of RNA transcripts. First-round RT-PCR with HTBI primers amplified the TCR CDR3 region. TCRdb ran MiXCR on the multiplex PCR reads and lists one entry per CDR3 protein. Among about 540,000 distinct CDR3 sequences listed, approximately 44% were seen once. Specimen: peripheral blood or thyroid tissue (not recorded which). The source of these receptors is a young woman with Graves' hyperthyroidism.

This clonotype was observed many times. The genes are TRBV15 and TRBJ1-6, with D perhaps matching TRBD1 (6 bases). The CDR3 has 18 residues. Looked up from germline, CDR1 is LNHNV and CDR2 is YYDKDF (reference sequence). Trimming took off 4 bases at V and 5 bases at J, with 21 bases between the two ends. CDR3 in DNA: TGTGCCACCAGCACCCCCCGATTCGGGACACTGAATAATTCACCCCTCCACTTT. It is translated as CATSTPRFGTLNNSPLHF.

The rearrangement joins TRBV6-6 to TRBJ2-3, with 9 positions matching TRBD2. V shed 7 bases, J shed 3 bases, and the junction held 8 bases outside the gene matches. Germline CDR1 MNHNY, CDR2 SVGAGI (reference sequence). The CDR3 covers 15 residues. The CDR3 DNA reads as TGTGCCAGCATCGATAGCGGGAGTAGAACAGATACGCAGTATTTT. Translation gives CASIDSGSRTDTQYF.

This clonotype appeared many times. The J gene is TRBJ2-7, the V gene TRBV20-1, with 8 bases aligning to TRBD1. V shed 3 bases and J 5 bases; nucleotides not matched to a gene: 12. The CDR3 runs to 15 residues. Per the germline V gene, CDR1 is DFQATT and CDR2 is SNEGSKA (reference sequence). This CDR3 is CSARVDRGASNEQYF. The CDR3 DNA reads TGCAGTGCTAGGGTAGACAGGGGCGCAAGTAACGAGCAGTACTTC.

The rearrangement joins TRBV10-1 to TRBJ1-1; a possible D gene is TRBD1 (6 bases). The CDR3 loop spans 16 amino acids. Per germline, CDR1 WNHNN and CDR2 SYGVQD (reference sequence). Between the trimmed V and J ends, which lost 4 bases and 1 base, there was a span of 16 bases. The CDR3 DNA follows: TGCGCCAGCAGTGGACAGGTATCATTTGGGAACACTGAAGCTTTCTTT. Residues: CASSGQVSFGNTEAFF.

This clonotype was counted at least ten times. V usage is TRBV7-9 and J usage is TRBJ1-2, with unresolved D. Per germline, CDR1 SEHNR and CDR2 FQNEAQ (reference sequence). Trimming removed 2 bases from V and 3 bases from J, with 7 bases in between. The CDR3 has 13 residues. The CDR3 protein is CASSLQAYYGYTF. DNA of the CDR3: TGTGCCAGCAGCTTACAGGCGTACTATGGCTACACCTTC. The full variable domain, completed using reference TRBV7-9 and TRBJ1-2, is DTGVSQNPRHKITKRGQNVTFRCDPISEHNRLYWYRQTLGQGPEFLTYFQNEAQLEKSRLLSDRFSAERPKGSFSTLEIQRTEQGDSAMYLCASSLQAYYGYTFGSGTRLTVV.

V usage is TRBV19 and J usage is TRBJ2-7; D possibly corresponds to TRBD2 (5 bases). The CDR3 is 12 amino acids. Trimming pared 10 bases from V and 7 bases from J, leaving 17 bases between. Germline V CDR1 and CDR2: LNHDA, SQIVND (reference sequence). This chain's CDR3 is CATSGDYNEQYF. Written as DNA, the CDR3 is TGTGCCACCTCGGGTGACTACAATGAGCAGTACTTC.

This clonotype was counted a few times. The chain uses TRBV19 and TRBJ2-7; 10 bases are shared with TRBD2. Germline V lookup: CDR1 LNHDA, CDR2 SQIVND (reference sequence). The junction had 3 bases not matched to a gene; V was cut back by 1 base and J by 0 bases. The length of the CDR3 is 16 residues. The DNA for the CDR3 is TGTGCCAGTAGTATAGGAACTAGCGGGGTCTCCTACGAGCAGTACTTC. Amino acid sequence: CASSIGTSGVSYEQYF.

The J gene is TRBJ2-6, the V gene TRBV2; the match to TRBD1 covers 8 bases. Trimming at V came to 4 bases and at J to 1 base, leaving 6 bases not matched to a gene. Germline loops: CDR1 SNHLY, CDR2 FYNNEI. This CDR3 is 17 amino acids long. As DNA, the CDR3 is TGTGCCAGCAGTGGACAGGGGCACGTATCTGGGGCCAACGTCCTGACTTTC. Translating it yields CASSGQGHVSGANVLTF.

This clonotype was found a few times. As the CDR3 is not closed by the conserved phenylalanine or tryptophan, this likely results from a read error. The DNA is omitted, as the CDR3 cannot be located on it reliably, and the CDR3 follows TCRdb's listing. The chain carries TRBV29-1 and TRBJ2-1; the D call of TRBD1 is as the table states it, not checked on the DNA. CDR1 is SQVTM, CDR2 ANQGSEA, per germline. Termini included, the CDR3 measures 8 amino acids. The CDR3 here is CSGGAGLL.

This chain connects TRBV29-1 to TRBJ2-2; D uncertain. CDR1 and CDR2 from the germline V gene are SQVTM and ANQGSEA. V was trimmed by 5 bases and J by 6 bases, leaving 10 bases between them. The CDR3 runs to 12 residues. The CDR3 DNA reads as TGCAGCGTTCGATGGCCACCCGGGGAGCTGTTTTTT. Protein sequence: CSVRWPPGELFF.

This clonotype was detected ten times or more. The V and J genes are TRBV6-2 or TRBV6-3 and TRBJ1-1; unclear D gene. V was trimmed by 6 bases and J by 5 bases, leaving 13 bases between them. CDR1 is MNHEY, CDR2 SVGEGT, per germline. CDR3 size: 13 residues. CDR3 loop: CASRERRETEAFF. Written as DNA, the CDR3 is TGTGCCAGCAGGGAGAGGCGGGAAACTGAAGCTTTCTTT.

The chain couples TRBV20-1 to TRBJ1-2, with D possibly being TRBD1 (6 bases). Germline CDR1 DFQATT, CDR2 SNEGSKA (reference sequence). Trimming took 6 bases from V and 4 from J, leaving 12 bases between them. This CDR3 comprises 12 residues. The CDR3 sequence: CSAPKGGYGYTF. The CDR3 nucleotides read TGCAGTGCACCGAAAGGGGGCTATGGCTACACCTTC.

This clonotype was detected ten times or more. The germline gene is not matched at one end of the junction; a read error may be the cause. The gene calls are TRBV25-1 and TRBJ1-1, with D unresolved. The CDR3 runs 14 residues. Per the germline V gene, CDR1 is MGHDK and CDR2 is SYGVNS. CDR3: CACSESEGYTEAFF. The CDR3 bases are TGTGCCTGCAGTGAATCCGAGGGTTACACTGAAGCTTTCTTT.

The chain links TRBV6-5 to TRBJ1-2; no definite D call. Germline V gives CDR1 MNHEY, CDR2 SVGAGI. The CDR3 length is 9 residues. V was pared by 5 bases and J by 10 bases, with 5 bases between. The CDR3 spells CASSNVYTF. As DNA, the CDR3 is TGTGCCAGCAGTAACGTCTACACCTTC.

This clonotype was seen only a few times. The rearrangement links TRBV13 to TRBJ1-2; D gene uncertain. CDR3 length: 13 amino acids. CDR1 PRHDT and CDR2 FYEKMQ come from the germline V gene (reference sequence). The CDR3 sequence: CARDPPLNYGYTF. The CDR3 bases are TGTGCTAGAGATCCTCCGTTAAACTATGGCTACACCTTC. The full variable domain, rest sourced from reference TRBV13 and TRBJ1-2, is AAGVIQSPRHLIKEKRETATLKCYPIPRHDTVYWYQQGPGQDPQFLISFYEKMQSDKGSIPDRFSAQQFSDYHSELNMSSLELGDSALYFCARDPPLNYGYTFGSGTRLTVV.

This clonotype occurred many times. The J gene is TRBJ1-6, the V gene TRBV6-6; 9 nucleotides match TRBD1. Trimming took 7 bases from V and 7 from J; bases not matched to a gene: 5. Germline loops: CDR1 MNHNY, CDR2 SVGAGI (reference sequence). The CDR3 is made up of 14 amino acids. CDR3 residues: CASKQGARNSPLHF. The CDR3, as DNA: TGTGCCAGCAAACAGGGGGCGCGAAATTCACCCCTCCACTTT.

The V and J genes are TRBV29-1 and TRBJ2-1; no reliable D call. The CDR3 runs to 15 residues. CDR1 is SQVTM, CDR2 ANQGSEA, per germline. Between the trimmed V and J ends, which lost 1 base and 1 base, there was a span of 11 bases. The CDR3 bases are TGCAGCGTTGAAGTCCCTGGTGGGTCCTACAATGAGCAGTTCTTC. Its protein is CSVEVPGGSYNEQFF.

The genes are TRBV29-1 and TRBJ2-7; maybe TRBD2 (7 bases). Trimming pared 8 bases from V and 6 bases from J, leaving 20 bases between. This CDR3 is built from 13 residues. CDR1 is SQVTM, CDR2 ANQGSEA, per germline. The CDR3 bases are TGCAGCTTAGCAGGGGAGGGGACTTTCGAGCAGTACTTC. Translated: CSLAGEGTFEQYF.

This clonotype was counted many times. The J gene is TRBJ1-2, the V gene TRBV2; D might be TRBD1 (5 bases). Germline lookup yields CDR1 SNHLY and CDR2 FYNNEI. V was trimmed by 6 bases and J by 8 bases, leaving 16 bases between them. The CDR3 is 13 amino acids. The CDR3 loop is CASSLPQGRGYTF. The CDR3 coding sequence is TGTGCCAGCAGCCTGCCCCAGGGAAGGGGCTACACCTTC.

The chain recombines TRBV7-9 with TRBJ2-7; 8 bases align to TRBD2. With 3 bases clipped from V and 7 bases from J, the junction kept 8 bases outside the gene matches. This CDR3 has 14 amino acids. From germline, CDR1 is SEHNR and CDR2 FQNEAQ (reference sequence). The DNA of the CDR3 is TGTGCCAGCAGCTTTGGCGGCGGGGGGAGTGAGCAGTACTTC. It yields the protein CASSFGGGGSEQYF.

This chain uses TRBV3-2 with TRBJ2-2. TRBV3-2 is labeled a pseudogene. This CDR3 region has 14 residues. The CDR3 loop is CASSQSQYTGELFF. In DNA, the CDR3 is TGTGCCAGCAGCCAATCGCAATACACCGGGGAGCTGTTTTTT.